This T cell receptor (beta chain) is drawn from a study of OX40 agonist ivuxolimab in advanced cancers. Study information: Ivuxolimab, an antibody that agonizes OX40 (CD134), was administered to the patients. Ivuxolimab, which patients received intravenously every 2 weeks, was dosed at 0.01 to 10 mg/kg. Two cutaneous melanoma patients and one hepatocellular carcinoma patient, three in all, had partial responses.

The method was immunoSEQ multiplex PCR; TCRdb's version includes in-frame clones alone and lacks a portion of them. The table records 150,000 to 170,000 clones, under 95% of them present only once. The CDR3 consists of 12 residues. Trimming took 8 bases from V and 5 from J, leaving 9 bases between them. Germline values: CDR1 SGHNT, CDR2 YENEEA. The chain has TRBV11-3 and TRBJ2-2; D perhaps matches TRBD2 (5 bases). The sample consisted of CD4+ or CD8+ T cells sorted from blood, taken in a trial of the OX40 agonist ivuxolimab. The source of this sequence is an adult with an advanced solid tumor such as melanoma, head and neck, liver or kidney cancer. The CDR3 is CASEGDTGELFF. CDR3 coding DNA: TGTGCCAGCGAGGGAGATACCGGGGAGCTGTTTTTT.